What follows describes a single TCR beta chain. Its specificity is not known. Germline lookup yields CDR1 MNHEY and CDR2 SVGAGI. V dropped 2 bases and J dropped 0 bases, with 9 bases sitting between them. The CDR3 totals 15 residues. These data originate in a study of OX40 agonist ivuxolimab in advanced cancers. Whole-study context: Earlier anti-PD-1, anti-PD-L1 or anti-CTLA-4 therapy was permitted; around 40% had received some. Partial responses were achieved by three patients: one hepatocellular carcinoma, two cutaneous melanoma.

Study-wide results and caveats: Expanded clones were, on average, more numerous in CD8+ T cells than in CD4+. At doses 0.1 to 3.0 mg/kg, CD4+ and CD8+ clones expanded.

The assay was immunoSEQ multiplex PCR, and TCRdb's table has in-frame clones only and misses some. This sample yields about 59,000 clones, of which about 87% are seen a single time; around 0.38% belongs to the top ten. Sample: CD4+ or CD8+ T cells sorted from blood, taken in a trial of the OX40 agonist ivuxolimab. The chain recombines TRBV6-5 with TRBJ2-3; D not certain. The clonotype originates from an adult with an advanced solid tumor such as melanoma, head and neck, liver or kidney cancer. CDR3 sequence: CASSYIGSSTDTQYF. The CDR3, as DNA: TGTGCCAGCAGTTACATTGGATCCAGCACAGATACGCAGTATTTT.